This entry lists 27 T cell receptor beta chains sequenced from one sample in a study of cytomegalovirus exposure and HLA in healthy donors. Method: immunoSEQ multiplex PCR; TCRdb's copy keeps in-frame clones and lacks some. The sample has 150,000 or so clones, 94% seen once. Material for sequencing was PBMCs. The source is a young man in good health and CMV-seropositive.

This rearrangement joins TRBV5-1 to TRBJ1-1; TRBD1 agrees at 7 bases. The V segment lost 2 bases and the J segment 0 bases; nucleotides outside the gene matches: 4. This CDR3 has 15 amino acids. The germline gives CDR1 SGHRS, CDR2 YFSETQ. The CDR3 loop is CASSFIQGMNTEAFF. Written as DNA, the CDR3 is TGCGCCAGCAGCTTTATACAGGGGATGAACACTGAAGCTTTCTTT.

The chain is built from TRBV4-2 and TRBJ2-7, with D possibly TRBD2 on 5 matching bases. Per germline, CDR1 LGHNA and CDR2 YNFKEQ. The V and J ends lost 1 base and 2 bases respectively, with 9 bases between them. This CDR3 comprises 14 residues. The CDR3 loop is CASSQADGTYEQYF. The CDR3 coding sequence is TGTGCCAGCAGCCAAGCAGACGGGACCTACGAGCAGTACTTC.

This chain uses TRBV9 with TRBJ2-2; D remains ambiguous. CDR1 SGDLS and CDR2 YYNGEE come from the germline V gene. The CDR3 has 15 residues. Trimming shortened V by 2 bases and J by 5 bases, and 13 bases separated the two germline ends. The CDR3 region has the DNA TGTGCCAGCAGCGTTGGGCCCCGACGAACCGGGGAGCTGTTTTTT. Its translation: CASSVGPRRTGELFF.

The chain couples TRBV5-1 to TRBJ2-1, with D unclear. Trimming left V 4 bases short and J 4 bases short, with 15 bases between. The CDR3 extends over 15 amino acids. The germline CDR1 and CDR2 sequences are SGHRS and YFSETQ. The CDR3 region has the DNA TGCGCCAGCAGCCTGACTCCGGAACAATACAATGAGCAGTTCTTC. It translates to CASSLTPEQYNEQFF.

The chain joins TRBV11-2 to TRBJ2-7, with D tentatively TRBD2 (6 bases). Germline assignment: CDR1 SGHAT and CDR2 FQNNGV. CDR3 length: 15 amino acids. V was clipped by 5 bases and J by 2 bases, with 16 bases between them. The CDR3 DNA reads TGTGCCAGCAGCCCCCGGGGTAGCGGAGCCTACGAGCAGTACTTC. It translates to CASSPRGSGAYEQYF.

The chain carries TRBV5-1 and TRBJ2-7, with TRBD1 matching 9 bases. This CDR3 is 14 amino acids long. J gave up 6 bases and V 4 bases, and 8 bases lay outside the gene matches. Germline V gene lookup returns CDR1 SGHRS and CDR2 YFSETQ. CDR3 coding DNA: TGCGCCAGCAGCCTCCGGGACAGGGTTGGCGAGCAGTACTTC. Translating it yields CASSLRDRVGEQYF.

The CDR3 is CASRINRGRVVEQYF. The CDR3 coding sequence is TGCGCCAGCAGGATTAACAGGGGGCGCGTTGTGGAGCAGTACTTC. This chain uses TRBV23-1 with TRBJ2-7, with 9 bases that match TRBD1. TRBV23-1 falls under the ORF class, with uncertain function. The CDR3 consists of 15 residues. Unmatched junction bases numbered 13, after V lost 6 bases and J lost 7 bases.

The chain uses TRBV7-6 and TRBJ2-3; TRBD2 is a possible D gene (7 bases). The germline V and J ends were trimmed by 1 base and 6 bases, with 14 bases remaining between them. The CDR3 has 15 amino acids. Germline V CDR1 and CDR2: SGHVS, FNYEAQ. This CDR3 reads CASSLEGGAWDTQYF. CDR3 nucleotides: TGTGCCAGCAGCTTAGAAGGGGGGGCCTGGGATACGCAGTATTTT.

This clone was detected only once. J is TRBJ2-1 and V is TRBV29-1; 8 bases agree with TRBD2. The CDR3 has 14 residues. With 2 bases clipped from V and 13 bases from J, the junction kept 13 bases outside the gene matches. Germline CDR1 is SQVTM and CDR2 is ANQGSEA. CDR3 coding DNA: TGCAGCGTTGAACCCAGCGGGAGTTGGGTCGATCAGTTCTTC. This gives the protein CSVEPSGSWVDQFF.

This chain uses TRBV27 with TRBJ2-5; 16 nucleotides agree with TRBD2. Per the germline V gene, CDR1 is MNHEY and CDR2 is SMNVEV (reference sequence). The CDR3 contains 14 residues. J lost 5 bases, V lost 8 bases, and 2 bases had no gene match. CDR3 loop: CASGTSGRDETQYF. The CDR3 nucleotides read TGTGCCAGCGGGACTAGCGGGAGGGACGAGACCCAGTACTTC.

This rearrangement joins TRBV28 to TRBJ2-1; 7 nucleotides match TRBD2. CDR3 length: 14 amino acids. Germline CDR1 reads MDHEN; CDR2 reads SYDVKM. With V trimmed by 8 bases and J by 9 bases, 13 bases remained unmatched. Here the CDR3 DNA reads TGTGCCAGCGGGGGACTACTAGGACCCGGTGAGCAGTTCTTC. It is translated as CASGGLLGPGEQFF.

V usage is TRBV30 and J usage is TRBJ1-5, with TRBD1 identical over 9 bases. The length of the CDR3 is 15 residues. Germline V CDR1 and CDR2: GTSNPN, SVGIG (reference sequence). The trim removed 2 bases at V and 5 bases at J, leaving 7 bases unmatched. Written as DNA, the CDR3 is TGTGCCTGGAGTACTGGACAGGGGAGACATCAGCCCCAGCATTTT. Protein product: CAWSTGQGRHQPQHF.

The chain couples TRBV4-1 to TRBJ2-7; D possibly corresponds to TRBD2 (5 bases). CDR1 is MGHRA, CDR2 YSYEKL, per germline. V shed 1 base and J shed 3 bases, with 10 bases lying between them. The CDR3 extends over 14 amino acids. CDR3 region: CASSQGGPGYEQYF. DNA of the CDR3: TGCGCCAGCAGCCAAGGAGGGCCGGGCTACGAGCAGTACTTC.

The rearrangement joins TRBV29-1 to TRBJ1-4; 8 positions match TRBD1. CDR3 length equals 13 residues. CDR1 and CDR2 (germline): SQVTM, ANQGSEA. Unmatched junction bases numbered 5, after V lost 7 bases and J lost 4 bases. The CDR3 loop is CSAYGQGNEKLFF. As DNA, the CDR3 is TGCAGCGCTTACGGACAGGGTAATGAAAAACTGTTTTTT.

V and J are TRBV5-1 and TRBJ2-7, with 7 bases aligning to TRBD2. J gave up 0 bases and V 4 bases, and 4 bases lay outside the gene matches. The CDR3 is 14 amino acids. Germline assignment: CDR1 SGHRS and CDR2 YFSETQ. The CDR3, as DNA: TGCGCCAGCAGCAGTGCGGGGGACTCCTACGAGCAGTACTTC. It encodes CASSSAGDSYEQYF.

The chain combines TRBV16 with TRBJ1-1; D is perhaps TRBD1 (6 bases). Per germline, CDR1 KGHSY and CDR2 FQNENV. V was trimmed by 0 bases and J by 2 bases, leaving 16 bases between them. The CDR3 extends over 17 amino acids. The CDR3 loop reads CASSQSIVQGKNTEAFF. The DNA for the CDR3 is TGTGCCAGCAGCCAATCGATTGTACAGGGAAAAAACACTGAAGCTTTCTTT.

The gene calls are TRBV7-8 and TRBJ2-1, with D perhaps matching TRBD2 (5 bases). The CDR3 loop spans 16 amino acids. Trimming left V 1 base short and J 0 bases short, with 10 bases between. The germline V gene encodes CDR1 SGHVS and CDR2 FQNEAQ. CDR3 bases: TGTGCCAGCAGCTTAGGAGGGAGCGGCTCCTACAATGAGCAGTTCTTC. It encodes CASSLGGSGSYNEQFF.

For this clone: Mismatch with germline at one junction end may stem from a read error. The chain joins TRBV7-3 to TRBJ2-1; TRBD2 matches at 12 bases. The CDR3 has 17 amino acids. CDR1 SGHTA and CDR2 FQGTGA come from the germline V gene. In nucleotides, the CDR3 is TGTGCCAGCAGCCCACAAGGACTAGCGGGGATTTACAGTGAGCAGTTCTTC. Amino acids: CASSPQGLAGIYSEQFF.

This sequence joins TRBV5-1 and TRBJ1-4; 9 bases map to TRBD1. The CDR3 covers 16 residues. Germline V gene data show CDR1 as SGHRS and CDR2 as YFSETQ. With 4 bases clipped from V and 5 bases from J, the junction kept 9 bases outside the gene matches. The CDR3 DNA reads as TGCGCCAGCAGCCCATATACAGGGGGCGCGAATGAAAAACTGTTTTTT. It specifies CASSPYTGGANEKLFF.

The V call is TRBV9, the J call TRBJ2-2, with 10 nucleotides matching TRBD1. The CDR3 contains 17 residues. V was pared by 2 bases and J by 3 bases, with 7 bases of the junction left unmatched. Looked up from germline, CDR1 is SGDLS and CDR2 is YYNGEE. CDR3 nucleotides: TGTGCCAGCAGCGTTGAAGACAGGGGGCAGGACACCGGGGAGCTGTTTTTT. Translated: CASSVEDRGQDTGELFF.

The gene calls are TRBV7-8 and TRBJ2-7; TRBD2 agrees at 9 bases. V lost 5 bases and J lost 12; bases outside the gene matches: 17. The CDR3 is 15 residues long. Germline CDR1 is SGHVS and CDR2 is FQNEAQ. The CDR3 nucleotides read TGTGCCAGCAGCGCACGTTCTGGTAGCGGGAGACTGCGGTACTTC. Its translation: CASSARSGSGRLRYF.

As DNA, the CDR3 is TGTGCCATCAGTGAGTTGTGGACTAGCGGGTCCCGTGGCACCGGGGAGCTGTTTTTT. As protein: CAISELWTSGSRGTGELFF. The chain has TRBV10-3 and TRBJ2-2, with 11 nucleotides matching TRBD2. This CDR3 region has 19 residues. Trimming at V came to 1 base and at J to 4 bases, leaving 11 bases not matched to a gene. Germline CDR1 and CDR2: ENHRY and SYGVKD.

In DNA, the CDR3 is TGCAGCGAACAGGGGGGTCGAAAAAAACTGTTTTTT. Translation: CSEQGGRKKLFF. The chain joins TRBV29-1 to TRBJ1-4; 8 bases match TRBD1. The length of the CDR3 is 12 residues. Germline assignment: CDR1 SQVTM and CDR2 ANQGSEA. J lost 9 bases, V lost 7 bases, and 7 bases had no gene match. Drawing the rest from reference TRBV29-1 and TRBJ1-4, the complete variable domain is SAVISQKPSRDICQRGTSLTIQCQVDSQVTMMFWYRQQPGQSLTLIATANQGSEATYESGFVIDKFPISRPNLTFSTLTVSNMSPEDSSIYLCSEQGGRKKLFFGSGTQLSVL.

The chain carries TRBV5-1 and TRBJ2-2; 9 positions match TRBD2. V lost 3 bases, J lost 5 bases, and 5 bases stayed unmatched. Germline CDR1 reads SGHRS; CDR2 reads YFSETQ. The CDR3 contains 15 residues. The CDR3 DNA is TGCGCCAGCAGCTCCCGGACTAGCGAGACCGGGGAGCTGTTTTTT. Translating gives CASSSRTSETGELFF.

The chain joins TRBV4-2 to TRBJ2-1; 9 nucleotides line up with TRBD2. This CDR3 has 13 amino acids. V shed 4 bases, J shed 10 bases, and the junction held 5 bases outside the gene matches. Germline V gene sequence: CDR1 LGHNA, CDR2 YNFKEQ. Here the CDR3 DNA reads TGTGCCAGCAGCCCCCCGAGCGGGAGGGAGCAGTTCTTC. This sequence encodes CASSPPSGREQFF.

The chain carries TRBV30 and TRBJ2-7, with 8 bases lining up with TRBD2. This CDR3 is built from 13 residues. V was pared by 5 bases and J by 4 bases, with 7 bases of the junction left unmatched. Germline CDR1 GTSNPN, CDR2 SVGIG (reference sequence). CDR3 sequence reads: CAWRRAGVYEQYF. The CDR3 coding sequence is TGTGCCTGGCGACGAGCGGGAGTATACGAGCAGTACTTC.

V and J are TRBV19 and TRBJ2-3; D may be TRBD2 (5 bases). Germline assignment: CDR1 LNHDA and CDR2 SQIVND (reference sequence). The CDR3 consists of 13 residues. With 6 bases removed from V and 5 bases from J, the gap between germline ends came to 12 bases. The CDR3 nucleotides are TGTGCCAGTAGCCGCTCTGGAGGAGATACGCAGTATTTT. It translates to CASSRSGGDTQYF.